This is a list of T cell receptor beta chains from one sample in a study of T-cell memory formation after mild COVID-19. TCRdb recomputed calls from the 5' RACE reads with MiXCR, one row per CDR3 protein. This table has tens of thousands of distinct CDR3 sequences, 7.3% appearing once. Sequencing was performed on PBMCs or a T cell subset sorted from them (not recorded which). The receptors stem from a man aged 18 to 30 who had mild COVID-19 (a few samples of this study predate the infection). Cell type and time point are not known. The CDR3 runs from the conserved cysteine through the conserved F or W. The D gene is left open where the match is weak. Part of the rows lack a size; the others show once, few, many or a class for expanded clones.

-	TRBV12-3/TRBV12-4	few	TRBJ1-1	CASIGGALGTEAFF	TGTGCCAGCATTGGGGGGGCGTTAGGCACTGAAGCTTTCTTT
-	TRBV7-2	few	TRBJ1-3	CASSSADTIYF	TGTGCCAGCAGCTCAGCGGACACCATATATTTT
-	TRBV4-1	-	TRBJ2-4	CASSPDQNIQYF	TGCGCCAGCAGCCCAGATCAAAACATTCAGTACTTC
TRBD1	TRBV7-6	many	TRBJ1-6	CASSLGTANSPLHF	TGTGCCAGCAGCCTAGGGACAGCGAATTCACCCCTCCACTTT
-	TRBV5-1	few	TRBJ2-3	CASSPALGSTDTQYF	TGCGCCAGCAGCCCGGCCCTGGGGAGCACAGATACGCAGTATTTT
-	TRBV5-1	few	TRBJ1-3	CASSLAGFGNTIYF	TGCGCCAGCAGCTTGGCAGGGTTCGGAAACACCATATATTTT
-	TRBV11-2	few	TRBJ2-1	CASSLGTLYNEQFF	TGTGCCAGCAGCCTTGGGACACTCTACAATGAGCAGTTCTTC
TRBD1	TRBV27	-	TRBJ2-3	CASSLQGEDTQYF	TGTGCCAGCAGTTTACAGGGGGAAGATACGCAGTATTTT
-	TRBV3-1	-	TRBJ1-3	CASSQELGPRQNTIYF	TGTGCCAGCAGCCAAGAATTAGGACCCCGGCAAAACACCATATATTTT
-	TRBV7-8	-	TRBJ2-5	CASRPNRGGETQYF	TGTGCCAGCAGACCGAACCGAGGGGGAGAGACCCAGTACTTC
-	TRBV18	-	TRBJ1-6	CASSTLQGVDSPLHF	TGTGCCAGCTCGACTTTACAGGGCGTCGATTCACCCCTCCACTTT
-	TRBV5-1	-	TRBJ1-1	CASSLELNTEAFF	TGCGCCAGCAGCTTGGAGCTGAACACTGAAGCTTTCTTT
-	TRBV2	-	TRBJ2-2	CASSELGGAGTGELFF	TGTGCCAGCAGTGAATTGGGGGGCGCGGGCACCGGGGAGCTGTTTTTT
-	TRBV5-1	few	TRBJ1-3	CASSADQSSGNTIYF	TGCGCCAGCAGCGCAGACCAGAGCTCTGGAAACACCATATATTTT
TRBD1	TRBV5-1	-	TRBJ2-2	CASSQMRGPGELFF	TGCGCCAGCAGCCAGATGAGGGGGCCCGGGGAGCTGTTTTTT
-	TRBV7-2	few	TRBJ2-2	CASSLKPGSVTGELFF	TGTGCCAGCAGCTTAAAGCCCGGCTCGGTCACCGGGGAGCTGTTTTTT
-	TRBV5-6	few	TRBJ1-2	CASSLGDGNGYTF	TGTGCCAGCAGCTTGGGAGACGGAAACGGCTACACCTTC
-	TRBV7-2	many	TRBJ2-3	CASSSGLGTDTQYF	TGTGCCAGCAGCTCGGGACTGGGCACAGATACGCAGTATTTT
-	TRBV6-2/TRBV6-3	-	TRBJ2-5	CASSYSVGSETQYF	TGTGCCAGCAGTTACTCGGTAGGGTCGGAGACCCAGTACTTC
TRBD2	TRBV7-7	many	TRBJ2-1	CASSPISLAGVTGEQFF	TGTGCCAGCAGCCCCATTTCCCTAGCGGGGGTGACGGGTGAGCAGTTCTTC
TRBD1	TRBV5-1	many	TRBJ2-5	CASSLDLRGQQETQYF	TGCGCCAGCAGCTTGGACCTCAGGGGGCAGCAGGAGACCCAGTACTTC
-	TRBV6-5	-	TRBJ1-2	CASSYSTRNYGYTF	TGTGCCAGCAGTTACTCGACGAGAAACTATGGCTACACCTTC
TRBD2	TRBV12-3/TRBV12-4	-	TRBJ2-2	CASSQTSGGWTGELFF	TGTGCCAGCAGTCAGACTAGCGGGGGGTGGACCGGGGAGCTGTTTTTT
TRBD2	TRBV9	-	TRBJ2-2	CASSYGGATGELFF	TGTGCCAGCAGCTACGGGGGGGCCACCGGGGAGCTGTTTTTT
TRBD2	TRBV19	-	TRBJ2-7	CASSSDSGGDYSYEQYF	TGTGCCAGTAGTTCGGACAGCGGGGGGGATTACTCCTACGAGCAGTACTTC
-	TRBV5-6	few	TRBJ1-2	CASSPTLRDNYGYTF	TGTGCCAGCAGCCCCACCCTCAGAGACAACTATGGCTACACCTTC
-	TRBV5-4	few	TRBJ2-3	CASSLKSPTDTQYF	TGTGCCAGCAGCTTAAAATCCCCCACAGATACGCAGTATTTT
-	TRBV12-3/TRBV12-4	few	TRBJ2-7	CASSLVGTYEQYF	TGTGCCAGCAGTTTAGTCGGGACCTACGAGCAGTACTTC
-	TRBV5-5	many	TRBJ2-5	CASRLTSWETQYF	TGTGCCAGCAGGTTGACTAGTTGGGAGACCCAGTACTTC
-	TRBV7-2	few	TRBJ1-1	CASSFSGNTEAFF	TGTGCCAGCAGCTTCTCAGGGAACACTGAAGCTTTCTTT
TRBD1	TRBV29-1	few	TRBJ1-1	CSIVDRDFAEAFF	TGCAGCATTGTGGACAGGGATTTCGCTGAAGCTTTCTTT
TRBD1	TRBV25-1	few	TRBJ1-1	CASSDPGTGETEAFF	TGTGCCAGCAGTGACCCCGGGACAGGGGAGACTGAAGCTTTCTTT
TRBD1	TRBV4-3	-	TRBJ1-5	CASSLGQGGNQPQHF	TGCGCCAGCAGCCTTGGACAGGGCGGCAATCAGCCCCAGCATTTT
-	TRBV24-1	-	TRBJ2-7	CATSDGGVLGDYEQYF	TGTGCCACCAGTGACGGAGGGGTCCTAGGCGACTACGAGCAGTACTTC
TRBD1	TRBV5-1	-	TRBJ1-1	CASLPDRGGLNTEAFF	TGCGCCAGCCTTCCCGACAGGGGGGGTTTGAACACTGAAGCTTTCTTT
-	TRBV7-2	few	TRBJ1-5	CASSLALPGQPQHF	TGTGCCAGCAGCTTAGCGCTTCCGGGTCAGCCCCAGCATTTT
TRBD2	TRBV29-1	few	TRBJ2-1	CSVGLASYNEQFF	TGCAGCGTTGGACTAGCGTCCTACAATGAGCAGTTCTTC
TRBD2	TRBV7-9	few	TRBJ2-5	CASSPGTSGETQYF	TGTGCCAGCAGCCCCGGGACTAGCGGAGAGACCCAGTACTTC